This T cell receptor (beta chain) is from a study of cytomegalovirus exposure and HLA in healthy donors. 13 Jbeta primers and 60 Vbeta primers were used for the PCR. Profiling relied on immunoSEQ multiplex PCR, and the TCRdb table lists in-frame clones only, not all of them. The sample shows about 140,000 clones, about 75% of them seen only once. Points on this clone: Its matching antigen is unknown.

General study results and limits: In a later analysis, V- and J-gene trimming of beta chains associated with a DCLRE1C missense variant, replicated independently.

This TCR came from a man aged 35 to 55 in good health and CMV-seronegative. Sequenced input: PBMCs.

The CDR3 DNA sequence: TGCAGCGTTCGTAGCGGGGGGGCGAACACCGGGGAGCTGTTTTTT. Its translation: CSVRSGGANTGELFF. This sequence joins TRBV29-1 and TRBJ2-2; 11 bases fit TRBD2. With 5 bases clipped from V and 0 bases from J, the junction kept 2 bases outside the gene matches. Germline CDR1 is SQVTM and CDR2 is ANQGSEA. The CDR3 consists of 15 residues.